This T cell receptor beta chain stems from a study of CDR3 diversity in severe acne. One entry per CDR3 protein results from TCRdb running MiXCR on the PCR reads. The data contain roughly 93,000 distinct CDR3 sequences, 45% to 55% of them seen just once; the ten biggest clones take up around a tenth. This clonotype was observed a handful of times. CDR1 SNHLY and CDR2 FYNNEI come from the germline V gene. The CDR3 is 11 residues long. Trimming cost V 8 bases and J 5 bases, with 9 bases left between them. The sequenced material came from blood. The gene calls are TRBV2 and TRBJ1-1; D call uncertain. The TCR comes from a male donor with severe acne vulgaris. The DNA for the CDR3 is TGTGCCAGCCGGACCGGAACTGAAGCTTTCTTT. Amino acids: CASRTGTEAFF. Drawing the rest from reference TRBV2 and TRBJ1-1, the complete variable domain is EPEVTQTPSHQVTQMGQEVILRCVPISNHLYFYWYRQILGQKVEFLVSFYNNEISEKSEIFDDQFSVERPDGSNFTLKIRSTKLEDSAMYFCASRTGTEAFFGQGTRLTVV.